The rows below give T cell receptor beta chains drawn from one sample of a study of blood T cell repertoires in COVID-19. Sequenced by immunoSEQ multiplex PCR; TCRdb stores in-frame clones only, minus some. Of 40,000 to 65,000 clones detected, 70% to 90% appear once; the ten largest clones hold 12%. The sequenced sample consisted of peripheral blood. These receptors were taken from a man between 65 and 80 years old with active COVID-19. Both conserved end residues are part of each CDR3. Part of the rows lack a size; the others show once, few, many or a class for expanded clones.

v_gene: TRBV28; j_gene: TRBJ1-4; abundance: .; CDR3aa: CASSLRVANEKLFF
v_gene: TRBV14; j_gene: TRBJ1-2; abundance: .; CDR3aa: CASSHEGPNYGYTF
v_gene: TRBV25-1; j_gene: TRBJ1-4; abundance: .; CDR3aa: CASTGTGKLFF
v_gene: TRBV10-3; j_gene: TRBJ2-7; abundance: .; CDR3aa: CAIGQSGEQYF
v_gene: TRBV7-9; j_gene: TRBJ2-7; abundance: .; CDR3aa: CASSYEGYEQYF
v_gene: TRBV24-1; j_gene: TRBJ1-1; abundance: .; CDR3aa: CATSAPDRANTEAFF
v_gene: TRBV3-1/TRBV3-2; j_gene: TRBJ2-7; abundance: .; CDR3aa: CASSHQRLREQYF
v_gene: TRBV13; j_gene: TRBJ1-1; abundance: .; CDR3aa: CASSLPDRVEAFF
v_gene: TRBV9; j_gene: TRBJ1-2; abundance: once; CDR3aa: CASSGGQGAYGYTF
v_gene: TRBV5-1; j_gene: TRBJ1-1; abundance: .; CDR3aa: CASTPTGGPEAFF
v_gene: TRBV24-1; j_gene: TRBJ2-1; abundance: .; CDR3aa: CATSDSNEQFF
v_gene: TRBV2; j_gene: TRBJ2-7; abundance: .; CDR3aa: CASSRDYSYEQYF
v_gene: TRBV10-3; j_gene: TRBJ1-1; abundance: .; CDR3aa: CAISPDRVNTEAFF
v_gene: TRBV7-2; j_gene: TRBJ1-5; abundance: .; CDR3aa: CASSALTGGGRNQPQHF
v_gene: TRBV27; j_gene: TRBJ2-7; abundance: .; CDR3aa: CASASPGGGSYEQYF
v_gene: TRBV7-9; j_gene: TRBJ2-1; abundance: .; CDR3aa: CASSGLAGGPGEQFF
v_gene: TRBV6-2/TRBV6-3; j_gene: TRBJ1-2; abundance: .; CDR3aa: CASSTIDRGRGYTF
v_gene: TRBV19; j_gene: TRBJ1-2; abundance: .; CDR3aa: CARTGTYGYTF
v_gene: TRBV24-1; j_gene: TRBJ2-1; abundance: .; CDR3aa: CATSDDRVREQFF
v_gene: TRBV5-8; j_gene: TRBJ2-3; abundance: .; CDR3aa: CASSLGQGNTDTQYF
v_gene: TRBV9; j_gene: TRBJ1-2; abundance: .; CDR3aa: CASSVSGDAYDGYTF
v_gene: TRBV7-3; j_gene: TRBJ1-1; abundance: .; CDR3aa: CASRGQPNTEAFF
v_gene: TRBV7-3; j_gene: TRBJ1-6; abundance: .; CDR3aa: CASSPTGGGNSPLHF
v_gene: TRBV5-6; j_gene: TRBJ2-4; abundance: once; CDR3aa: CASSLRDGREWGKNIQYF
v_gene: TRBV12-2; j_gene: TRBJ2-3; abundance: .; CDR3aa: CASRLGGADTQYF
v_gene: TRBV29-1; j_gene: TRBJ1-1; abundance: .; CDR3aa: CSVTGGVNTEAFF
v_gene: TRBV11-2; j_gene: TRBJ2-1; abundance: .; CDR3aa: CASSLSIDNEQFF
v_gene: TRBV4-1; j_gene: TRBJ2-3; abundance: few; CDR3aa: CASSQERGGVDTQYF
v_gene: TRBV19; j_gene: TRBJ1-1; abundance: .; CDR3aa: CASQAAISNTEAFF
v_gene: TRBV12-5; j_gene: TRBJ1-5; abundance: .; CDR3aa: CASAMNSNQPQHF
v_gene: TRBV19; j_gene: TRBJ2-3; abundance: .; CDR3aa: CASTAGGSDTQYF
v_gene: TRBV27; j_gene: TRBJ2-1; abundance: .; CDR3aa: CASSLIGGSYNEQFF
v_gene: TRBV10-3; j_gene: TRBJ2-7; abundance: .; CDR3aa: CAISPVSSYEQYF
v_gene: TRBV7-2; j_gene: TRBJ2-7; abundance: .; CDR3aa: CASSLSGGAYEQYF
v_gene: TRBV18; j_gene: TRBJ1-1; abundance: .; CDR3aa: CASSPGAPGTEAFF
v_gene: TRBV5-6; j_gene: TRBJ2-3; abundance: .; CDR3aa: CASSSDRASTDTQYF
v_gene: TRBV12-3/TRBV12-4; j_gene: TRBJ2-5; abundance: .; CDR3aa: CASSLSETQYF
v_gene: TRBV6-5; j_gene: TRBJ1-2; abundance: .; CDR3aa: CASSYSHRVGYTF
v_gene: TRBV25-1; j_gene: TRBJ2-6; abundance: .; CDR3aa: CASSSGDSGANVLTF
v_gene: TRBV6-1; j_gene: TRBJ2-3; abundance: .; CDR3aa: CASSDSGLADTQYF
v_gene: TRBV4-2; j_gene: TRBJ1-4; abundance: few; CDR3aa: CASSQDKRDRGFTNEKLFF
v_gene: TRBV7-2; j_gene: TRBJ1-1; abundance: .; CDR3aa: CASSFEGYQDTEAFF
v_gene: TRBV10-3; j_gene: TRBJ1-6; abundance: .; CDR3aa: CAISESGGANNSPLHF
v_gene: TRBV6-2/TRBV6-3; j_gene: TRBJ1-2; abundance: once; CDR3aa: CASSSPPRADYGYTF
v_gene: TRBV7-9; j_gene: TRBJ2-4; abundance: .; CDR3aa: CASSLWIAGALLAKNIQYF
v_gene: TRBV7-8; j_gene: TRBJ1-2; abundance: few; CDR3aa: CASSLGGYGYTF
v_gene: TRBV5-1; j_gene: TRBJ1-6; abundance: once; CDR3aa: CASSFNRGGSYNSPLHF
v_gene: TRBV9; j_gene: TRBJ1-1; abundance: once; CDR3aa: CASSVAARSWAVTEAFF
v_gene: TRBV7-9; j_gene: TRBJ1-6; abundance: .; CDR3aa: CASSQSTGTADSPLHF
v_gene: TRBV5-4; j_gene: TRBJ2-7; abundance: .; CDR3aa: CASSNHRVGAYEQYF
v_gene: TRBV3-1/TRBV3-2; j_gene: TRBJ2-3; abundance: .; CDR3aa: CASSQDVYSQYF
v_gene: TRBV7-3; j_gene: TRBJ2-2; abundance: .; CDR3aa: CASSPRGQGNTGELFF
v_gene: TRBV9; j_gene: TRBJ1-3; abundance: .; CDR3aa: CASSVSDSGAGNTIYF